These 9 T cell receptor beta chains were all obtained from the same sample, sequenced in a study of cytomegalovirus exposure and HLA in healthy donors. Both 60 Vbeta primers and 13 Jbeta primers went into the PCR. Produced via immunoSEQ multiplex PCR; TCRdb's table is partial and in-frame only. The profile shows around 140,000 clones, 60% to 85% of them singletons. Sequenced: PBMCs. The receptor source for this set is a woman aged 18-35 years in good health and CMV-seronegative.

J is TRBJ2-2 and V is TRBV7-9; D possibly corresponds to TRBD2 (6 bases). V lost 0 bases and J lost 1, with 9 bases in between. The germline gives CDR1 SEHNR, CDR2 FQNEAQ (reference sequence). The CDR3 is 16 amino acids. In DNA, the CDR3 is TGTGCCAGCAGCTTAGCTGTCGGGGGGAACACCGGGGAGCTGTTTTTT. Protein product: CASSLAVGGNTGELFF.

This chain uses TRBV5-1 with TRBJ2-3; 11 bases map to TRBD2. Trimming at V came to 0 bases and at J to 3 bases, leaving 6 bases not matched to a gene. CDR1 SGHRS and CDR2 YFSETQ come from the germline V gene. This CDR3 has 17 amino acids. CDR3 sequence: CASSLAVAGGGTDTQYF. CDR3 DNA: TGCGCCAGCAGCTTGGCCGTAGCGGGAGGGGGAACAGATACGCAGTATTTT.

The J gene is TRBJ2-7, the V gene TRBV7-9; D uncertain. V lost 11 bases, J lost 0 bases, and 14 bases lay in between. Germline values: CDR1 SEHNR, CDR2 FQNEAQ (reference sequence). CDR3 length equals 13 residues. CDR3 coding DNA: TGTGCCTCAACCCTCGAGAGCTCCTACGAGCAGTACTTC. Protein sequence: CASTLESSYEQYF. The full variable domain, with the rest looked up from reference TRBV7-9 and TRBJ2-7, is DTGVSQNPRHKITKRGQNVTFRCDPISEHNRLYWYRQTLGQGPEFLTYFQNEAQLEKSRLLSDRFSAERPKGSFSTLEIQRTEQGDSAMYLCASTLESSYEQYFGPGTRLTVT.

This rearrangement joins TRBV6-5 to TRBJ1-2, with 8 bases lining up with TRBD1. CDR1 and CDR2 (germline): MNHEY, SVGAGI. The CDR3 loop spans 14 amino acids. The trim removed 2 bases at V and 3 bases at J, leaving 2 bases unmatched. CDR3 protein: CASSYDRGYYGYTF. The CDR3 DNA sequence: TGTGCCAGCAGTTACGACAGGGGATACTATGGCTACACCTTC.

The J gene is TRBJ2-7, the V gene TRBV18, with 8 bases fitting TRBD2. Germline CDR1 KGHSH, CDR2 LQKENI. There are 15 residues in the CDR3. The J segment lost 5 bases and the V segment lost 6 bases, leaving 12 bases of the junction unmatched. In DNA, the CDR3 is TGTGCCAGCTCCCGCGGACTAGCTGTCTTACACGAGCAGTACTTC. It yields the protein CASSRGLAVLHEQYF.

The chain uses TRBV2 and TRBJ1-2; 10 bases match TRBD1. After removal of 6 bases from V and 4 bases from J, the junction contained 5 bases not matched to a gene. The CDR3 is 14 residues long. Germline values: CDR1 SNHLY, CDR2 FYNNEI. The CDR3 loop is CASRTGGISYGYTF. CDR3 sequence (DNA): TGTGCCAGCAGGACAGGGGGCATTAGCTATGGCTACACCTTC.

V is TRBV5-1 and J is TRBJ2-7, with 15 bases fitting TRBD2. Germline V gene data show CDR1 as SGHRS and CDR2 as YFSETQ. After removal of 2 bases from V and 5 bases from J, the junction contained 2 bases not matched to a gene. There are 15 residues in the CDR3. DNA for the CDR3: TGCGCCAGCAGCTTAGGACTAGCGGGAGGGGACGAGCAGTACTTC. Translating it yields CASSLGLAGGDEQYF. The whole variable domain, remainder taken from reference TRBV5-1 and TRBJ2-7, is KAGVTQTPRYLIKTRGQQVTLSCSPISGHRSVSWYQQTPGQGLQFLFEYFSETQRNKGNFPGRFSGRQFSNSRSEMNVSTLELGDSALYLCASSLGLAGGDEQYFGPGTRLTVT.

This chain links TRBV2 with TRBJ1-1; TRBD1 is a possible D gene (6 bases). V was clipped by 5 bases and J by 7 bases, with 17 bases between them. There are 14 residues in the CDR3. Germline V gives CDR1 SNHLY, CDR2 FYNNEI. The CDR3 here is CASSPSTGRYEAFF. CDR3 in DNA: TGTGCCAGCAGTCCCTCTACAGGGCGCTATGAAGCTTTCTTT.

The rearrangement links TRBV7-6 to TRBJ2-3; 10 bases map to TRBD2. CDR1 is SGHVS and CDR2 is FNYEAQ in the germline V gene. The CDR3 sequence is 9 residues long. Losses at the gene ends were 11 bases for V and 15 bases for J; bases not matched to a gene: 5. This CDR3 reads CAPRTSGYF. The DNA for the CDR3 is TGTGCCCCTCGGACTAGCGGTTATTTT.